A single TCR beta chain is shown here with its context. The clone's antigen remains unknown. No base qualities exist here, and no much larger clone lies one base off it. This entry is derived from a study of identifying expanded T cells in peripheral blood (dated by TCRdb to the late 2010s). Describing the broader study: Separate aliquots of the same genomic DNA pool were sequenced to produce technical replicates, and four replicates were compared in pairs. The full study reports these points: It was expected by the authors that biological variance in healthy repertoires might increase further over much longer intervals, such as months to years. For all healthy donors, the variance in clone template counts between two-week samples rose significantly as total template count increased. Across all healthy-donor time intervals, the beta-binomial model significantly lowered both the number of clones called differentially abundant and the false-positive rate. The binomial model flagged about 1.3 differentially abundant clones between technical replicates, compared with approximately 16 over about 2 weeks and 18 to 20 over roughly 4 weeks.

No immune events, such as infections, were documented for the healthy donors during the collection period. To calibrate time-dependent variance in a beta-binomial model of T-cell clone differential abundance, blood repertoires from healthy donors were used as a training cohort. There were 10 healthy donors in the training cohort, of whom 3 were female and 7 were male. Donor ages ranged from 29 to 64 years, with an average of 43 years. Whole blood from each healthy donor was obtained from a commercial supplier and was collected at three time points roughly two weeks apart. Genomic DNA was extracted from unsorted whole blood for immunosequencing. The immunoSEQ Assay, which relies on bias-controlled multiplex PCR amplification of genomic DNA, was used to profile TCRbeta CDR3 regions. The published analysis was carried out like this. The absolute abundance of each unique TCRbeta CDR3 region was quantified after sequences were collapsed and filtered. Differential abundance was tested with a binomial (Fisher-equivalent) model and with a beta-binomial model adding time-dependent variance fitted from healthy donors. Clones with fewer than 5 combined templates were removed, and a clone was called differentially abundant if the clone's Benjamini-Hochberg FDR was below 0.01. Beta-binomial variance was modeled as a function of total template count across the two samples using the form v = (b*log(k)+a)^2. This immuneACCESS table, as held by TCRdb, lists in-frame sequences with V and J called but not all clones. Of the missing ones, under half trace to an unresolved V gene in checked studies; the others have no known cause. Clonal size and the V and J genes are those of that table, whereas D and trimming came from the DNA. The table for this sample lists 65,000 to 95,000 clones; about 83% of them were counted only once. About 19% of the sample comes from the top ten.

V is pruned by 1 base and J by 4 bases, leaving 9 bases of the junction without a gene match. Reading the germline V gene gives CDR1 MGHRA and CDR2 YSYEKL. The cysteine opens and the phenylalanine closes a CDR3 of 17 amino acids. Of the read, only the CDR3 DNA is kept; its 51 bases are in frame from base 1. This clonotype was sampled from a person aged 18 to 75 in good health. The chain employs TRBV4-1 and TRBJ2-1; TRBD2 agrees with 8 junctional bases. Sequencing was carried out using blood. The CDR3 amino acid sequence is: CASSQGTSGYSYNEQFF. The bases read TGCGCCAGCAGCCAAGGAACTAGCGGATATTCTTACAATGAGCAGTTCTTC.